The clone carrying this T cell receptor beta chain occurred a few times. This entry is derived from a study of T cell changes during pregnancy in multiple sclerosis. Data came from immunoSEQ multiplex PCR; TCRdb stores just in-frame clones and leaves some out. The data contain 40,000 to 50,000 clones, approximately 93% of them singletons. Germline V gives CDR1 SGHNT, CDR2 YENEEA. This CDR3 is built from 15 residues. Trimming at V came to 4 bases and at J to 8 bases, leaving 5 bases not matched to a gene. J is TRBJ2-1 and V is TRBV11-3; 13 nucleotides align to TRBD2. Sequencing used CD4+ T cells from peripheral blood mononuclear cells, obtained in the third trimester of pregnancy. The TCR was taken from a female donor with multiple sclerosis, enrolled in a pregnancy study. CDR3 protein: CASSSGLAGEHEQFF. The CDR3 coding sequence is TGTGCCAGCAGCTCAGGACTAGCGGGAGAACATGAGCAGTTCTTC.